A selection of T cell receptor beta chains follows, all from one sample in a study of blood T cell repertoires in COVID-19. Libraries were prepared by immunoSEQ multiplex PCR; TCRdb keeps only in-frame clonotypes and omits some of them. The top ten hold more than 5% of the sample, which has around 150,000 clones, around nine tenths seen once. The sequenced sample consisted of peripheral blood. The receptor set was obtained from a human donor in a cohort sampled during active COVID-19. CDR3s include the opening cysteine and the closing phenylalanine or tryptophan. The D gene is left open where the match is weak. Clone sizes are given selectively: once, few, many, or a class where the clone is expanded.

clone_size j_call d_call v_call cdr3_aa cdr3_nt
. TRBJ1-2 . TRBV28 CASSSSPLNYGYTF TGTGCCAGCAGTTCCTCCCCTTTAAACTATGGCTACACCTTC
. TRBJ2-5 TRBD2 TRBV6-2/TRBV6-3 CASSYPYSGGYQETQYF TGTGCCAGCAGTTACCCTTATAGCGGGGGGTACCAAGAGACCCAGTACTTC
. TRBJ1-3 . TRBV9 CASSVVANRASGNTIYF TGTGCCAGCAGCGTAGTAGCCAACAGGGCCTCTGGAAACACCATATATTTT
. TRBJ2-7 TRBD2 TRBV5-6 CASSPTSGRGGGYEQYF TGTGCCAGCAGTCCCACTAGCGGGAGGGGCGGGGGCTACGAGCAGTACTTC
once TRBJ2-7 TRBD2 TRBV10-3 CAISDSLAGGMGGDEQYF TGTGCCATCAGTGATTCCCTAGCGGGAGGAATGGGAGGGGACGAGCAGTACTTC
. TRBJ2-3 TRBD1 TRBV28 CASSPTPGQGTDTQYF TGTGCCAGCAGTCCCACACCGGGACAGGGCACAGATACGCAGTATTTT
. TRBJ2-1 TRBD2 TRBV2 CASRKAGGPYNEQFF TGTGCCAGCAGGAAAGCGGGGGGGCCGTACAATGAGCAGTTCTTC
few TRBJ2-5 . TRBV5-5 CASSPLRASRQETQYF TGTGCCAGCAGCCCCCTGAGGGCGTCCCGTCAAGAGACCCAGTACTTC
. TRBJ2-1 . TRBV3-1/TRBV3-2 CASSPSGSSYNEQFF TGTGCCAGCAGTCCTTCTGGCAGCTCCTACAATGAGCAGTTCTTC
. TRBJ2-7 . TRBV11-2 CASSLQRTPGHEQYF TGTGCCAGCAGCCTCCAGCGAACGCCCGGTCACGAGCAGTACTTC
. TRBJ1-2 TRBD1 TRBV2 CASSTDRGSNYGYTF TGTGCCAGCAGCACCGACAGGGGGTCTAACTATGGCTACACCTTC
. TRBJ2-6 TRBD1 TRBV29-1 CSVMWGTGGFGANVLTF TGCAGCGTTATGTGGGGGACAGGAGGATTTGGGGCCAACGTCCTGACTTTC
. TRBJ1-5 . TRBV28 CASSLPGSNQPQHF TGTGCCAGCAGTTTACCGGGATCCAATCAGCCCCAGCATTTT
. TRBJ1-4 TRBD1 TRBV4-1 CASSPLKDRGREKLFF TGCGCCAGCAGCCCACTAAAGGACAGGGGGCGCGAAAAACTGTTTTTT
. TRBJ2-1 TRBD1 TRBV28 CASSPTGGAKFNEQFF TGTGCCAGCAGCCCGACAGGGGGCGCGAAGTTTAATGAGCAGTTCTTC
. TRBJ1-2 TRBD1 TRBV28 CASSSTGGADGYTF TGTGCCAGCAGTTCGACAGGGGGCGCGGATGGCTACACCTTC
. TRBJ1-1 . TRBV19 CATVIGGLWTEAFF TGTGCCACCGTAATAGGAGGATTGTGGACTGAAGCTTTCTTT
. TRBJ1-1 . TRBV10-3 CAIMAVGEGAFF TGTGCCATCATGGCCGTCGGGGAAGGAGCTTTCTTT
once TRBJ1-4 TRBD1 TRBV28 CASRPPGGTATNEKLFF TGTGCCAGCAGACCCCCAGGGGGAACAGCAACTAATGAAAAACTGTTTTTT
. TRBJ1-4 . TRBV12-3/TRBV12-4 CASRPPTNEKLFF TGTGCCAGCAGGCCCCCTACGAATGAAAAACTGTTTTTT
once TRBJ1-5 . TRBV7-9 CASSLVSGSAFYSNQPQHF TGTGCCAGCAGCTTAGTATCGGGATCGGCATTCTATAGCAATCAGCCCCAGCATTTT
. TRBJ1-5 TRBD1 TRBV19 CASSKTGGTGGNQPQHF TGTGCCAGTAGTAAGACAGGGGGCACGGGTGGCAATCAGCCCCAGCATTTT
. TRBJ1-5 . TRBV5-5 CASSPVLGGNQPQHF TGTGCCAGCAGCCCGGTGTTAGGGGGCAATCAGCCCCAGCATTTT
. TRBJ1-6 . TRBV3-1/TRBV3-2 CASSFRRGVKGSPLHF TGTGCCAGCAGCTTCCGACGGGGGGTAAAAGGTTCACCCCTCCACTTT
. TRBJ2-7 TRBD1 TRBV7-3 CASSQSGQGYEQYF TGTGCCAGCAGCCAAAGCGGACAGGGGTACGAGCAGTACTTC
. TRBJ2-7 . TRBV23-1 CASSQCAGLSYEQYF TGCGCCAGCAGTCAATGCGCGGGGCTCTCCTACGAGCAGTACTTC
. TRBJ2-5 TRBD2 TRBV6-2/TRBV6-3 CASSYSLLAGVDETQYF TGTGCCAGCAGTTACTCGCTACTAGCGGGGGTGGATGAGACCCAGTACTTC
few TRBJ2-7 . TRBV21-1 CASSKLIIRDREDEQYF TGTGCCAGCAGCAAATTGATCATTAGGGACAGGGAAGACGAGCAGTACTTC
. TRBJ2-1 TRBD2 TRBV27 CASSRKGSGSLSEQFF TGTGCCAGCAGTCGAAAGGGTAGCGGGAGTCTTAGTGAGCAGTTCTTC
many TRBJ2-1 TRBD1 TRBV9 CASEPPTGDNEQFF TGTGCCAGCGAGCCTCCGACAGGGGACAATGAGCAGTTCTTC
. TRBJ2-7 . TRBV28 CASSFSGFEQYF TGTGCCAGCAGTTTTTCGGGGTTCGAGCAGTACTTC
. TRBJ2-5 . TRBV6-1 CASSEATVPQETQYF TGTGCCAGCAGTGAAGCAACAGTTCCTCAAGAGACCCAGTACTTC
few TRBJ2-6 . TRBV19 CASSHNSGANVLTF TGTGCCAGTAGTCACAACTCTGGGGCCAACGTCCTGACTTTC
. TRBJ1-2 . TRBV19 CASSSGSPIWTNYGYTF TGTGCCAGTAGTTCCGGGAGTCCCATTTGGACTAACTATGGCTACACCTTC
. TRBJ2-7 TRBD2 TRBV24-1 CATSAGGPEQYF TGTGCCACCAGTGCGGGGGGGCCCGAGCAGTACTTC
. TRBJ1-1 . TRBV28 CASGTEAFF TGTGCCAGCGGGACAGAAGCTTTCTTT
. TRBJ2-5 TRBD2 TRBV19 CASIGTSGHQETQYF TGTGCCAGTATTGGTACTAGCGGACACCAAGAGACCCAGTACTTC
. TRBJ2-7 TRBD2 TRBV11-3 CASSALAPTYEQYF TGTGCCAGCAGCGCACTAGCGCCAACCTACGAGCAGTACTTC
once TRBJ2-2 . TRBV5-1 CASSSSTGELFF TGCGCCAGCAGCTCGAGCACCGGGGAGCTGTTTTTT
. TRBJ1-1 . TRBV7-2 CASSPGFFNTEAFF TGTGCCAGCAGCCCGGGATTTTTCAACACTGAAGCTTTCTTT
. TRBJ1-5 . TRBV7-2 CASSPPGGEQPQHF TGTGCCAGCAGCCCTCCCGGGGGAGAACAGCCCCAGCATTTT
. TRBJ1-3 . TRBV9 CASSVALAEGSSGNTIYF TGTGCCAGCAGCGTAGCTTTGGCAGAGGGTAGCTCTGGAAACACCATATATTTT
. TRBJ2-3 TRBD2 TRBV9 CASSVSGTMRDTQYF TGTGCCAGCAGCGTCTCCGGGACTATGAGAGATACGCAGTATTTT
. TRBJ1-2 . TRBV27 CASSSPRTANYGYTF TGTGCCAGCAGTTCTCCTCGGACAGCCAACTATGGCTACACCTTC
few TRBJ2-1 TRBD2 TRBV4-3 CASSQLGGGHHNEQFF TGCGCCAGCAGCCAACTCGGCGGGGGGCACCACAATGAGCAGTTCTTC
. TRBJ2-1 . TRBV5-1 CASSPPSNEQFF TGCGCCAGCAGCCCGCCTAGCAATGAGCAGTTCTTC
. TRBJ2-2 . TRBV20-1 CSASDTRSTGELFF TGCAGTGCTAGTGATACAAGATCCACCGGGGAGCTGTTTTTT
. TRBJ1-2 TRBD1 TRBV4-3 CASSQDRDRGSGYTF TGCGCCAGCAGCCAAGATAGAGACAGGGGTAGTGGCTACACCTTC
few TRBJ1-1 TRBD1 TRBV7-3 CASSLRAGTGNLNTEAFF TGTGCCAGCAGCTTAAGGGCTGGGACAGGGAATTTGAACACTGAAGCTTTCTTT
. TRBJ2-1 TRBD2 TRBV27 CATGTSGYNEQFF TGTGCCACCGGAACTAGCGGGTACAATGAGCAGTTCTTC
. TRBJ2-3 TRBD1 TRBV23-1 CARQGDTQYF TGCGCCAGACAGGGGGATACGCAGTATTTT
. TRBJ2-7 . TRBV6-8 CASPTSLATYEQYF TGTGCCAGCCCAACTAGCCTCGCAACCTACGAGCAGTACTTC
. TRBJ2-3 . TRBV3-1/TRBV3-2 CASSQIADTQYF TGTGCCAGCAGCCAGATAGCAGATACGCAGTATTTT
once TRBJ2-7 . TRBV2 CASSEWGGLGGNYEQYF TGTGCCAGCAGTGAATGGGGGGGGCTAGGTGGTAACTACGAGCAGTACTTC
few TRBJ2-7 . TRBV28 CASRLTGSYEQYF TGTGCCAGCAGGCTGACTGGCTCCTACGAGCAGTACTTC
. TRBJ1-1 TRBD1 TRBV18 CASSATGMDTEAFF TGTGCCAGCTCCGCGACAGGGATGGACACTGAAGCTTTCTTT
. TRBJ2-7 TRBD2 TRBV6-6 CASSPLAGGPEQYF TGTGCCAGCAGCCCACTAGCGGGGGGGCCCGAGCAGTACTTC
. TRBJ2-7 . TRBV11-3 CASSLSPTYEQYF TGTGCCAGCAGCCTTTCACCTACCTACGAGCAGTACTTC
. TRBJ1-1 . TRBV2 CASNPHMNTEAFF TGTGCCAGCAACCCACATATGAACACTGAAGCTTTCTTT